Listed below are T cell receptor beta chains from one sample, sequenced in a study of Tregs in tolerant kidney transplant recipients. Clones were read by immunoSEQ multiplex PCR, and TCRdb kept only the in-frame ones, dropping some. The sample lists fewer than 80,000 clones; nearly 98% were seen once. The sequencing used CD4+ T cells from blood, collected before the transplant. Source of these receptors: a human donor who received a combined kidney and bone marrow transplant. CDR3s include the opening cysteine and the closing phenylalanine or tryptophan. Fields, in order: J gene, CDR3 length, D gene, V gene, clone size, CDR3 DNA, CDR3 protein. The D gene is left open where the match is weak. Clone size is given for some rows only: seen once, a few or many times, or a class if the clone is expanded.

TRBJ2-1 | 15 | . | TRBV11-3 | . | TGTGCCAGCAGCTTTGGGGGCCACTCCTACAATGAGCAGTTCTTC | CASSFGGHSYNEQFF
TRBJ2-5 | 13 | . | TRBV7-3 | . | TGTGCCAGCAGCTTAACCCCTGGAGCGACCCAGTACTTC | CASSLTPGATQYF
TRBJ2-1 | 15 | . | TRBV7-3 | . | TGTGCCAGCAGCTTTCCCCAGGGCTCCTACAATGAGCAGTTCTTC | CASSFPQGSYNEQFF
TRBJ2-1 | 14 | . | TRBV5-1 | . | TGCGCCAGCACGCGTGGCGGGGCCCCTCAAGAGCAGTTCTTC | CASTRGGAPQEQFF
TRBJ1-5 | 13 | . | TRBV7-2 | . | TGTGCCAGCAGCACCCTACAGGGACAGCCCCAGCATTTT | CASSTLQGQPQHF
TRBJ1-2 | 13 | . | TRBV7-2 | . | TGTGCCAGCAGAATGGCCAGCGCCTATGGCTACACCTTC | CASRMASAYGYTF
TRBJ2-5 | 16 | . | TRBV19 | . | TGTGCCAGTAGTATAGGCGACAGGTGGGCGAAAGAGACCCAGTACTTC | CASSIGDRWAKETQYF
TRBJ1-2 | 19 | . | TRBV10-1 | once | TGCGCCAGCAGTGACAGTTCCCGACATAAATATTTTGTGGACTATGGCTACACCTTC | CASSDSSRHKYFVDYGYTF
TRBJ1-2 | 14 | TRBD1 | TRBV5-1 | . | TGCGCCAGCAGCTTATTACAGGGGGGAGATGGCTACACCTTC | CASSLLQGGDGYTF
TRBJ1-1 | 15 | . | TRBV18 | . | TGTGCCAGCTCACCACAGACGACAGGGAACACTGAAGCTTTCTTT | CASSPQTTGNTEAFF
TRBJ2-2 | 14 | TRBD1 | TRBV7-8 | . | TGTGCCAGCATACTGACAGGGACCACCGGGGAGCTGTTTTTT | CASILTGTTGELFF
TRBJ2-7 | 15 | TRBD2 | TRBV5-1 | . | TGCGCCAGCAGCTTGGCCTCGACTAGCGGCTACGAGCAGTACTTC | CASSLASTSGYEQYF
TRBJ2-3 | 13 | . | TRBV18 | . | TGTGCCAGCTCCCCCGGAGGAGTGGATACGCAGTATTTT | CASSPGGVDTQYF
TRBJ2-1 | 19 | TRBD2 | TRBV4-1 | . | TGCGCCAGCAGCCAAGTGTACAGCGGGGGTTATAGCTCCTACAATGAGCAGTTCTTC | CASSQVYSGGYSSYNEQFF
TRBJ2-3 | 15 | TRBD1 | TRBV7-9 | . | TGTGCCAGCAGCTCAACGGGACAGTGGGAGGATACGCAGTATTTT | CASSSTGQWEDTQYF
TRBJ1-6 | 13 | . | TRBV6-5 | . | TGTGCCAGCAGTTACTCTGGGGCCTTGCACCTCCACTTT | CASSYSGALHLHF
TRBJ1-1 | 16 | . | TRBV14 | . | TGTGCCAGCAGCCAATATGGGAGGCCCATGAACACTGAAGCTTTCTTT | CASSQYGRPMNTEAFF
TRBJ1-6 | 14 | . | TRBV25-1 | . | TGTGCCAGCAGTTTGGACAGACTTAATTCACCCCTCCACTTT | CASSLDRLNSPLHF